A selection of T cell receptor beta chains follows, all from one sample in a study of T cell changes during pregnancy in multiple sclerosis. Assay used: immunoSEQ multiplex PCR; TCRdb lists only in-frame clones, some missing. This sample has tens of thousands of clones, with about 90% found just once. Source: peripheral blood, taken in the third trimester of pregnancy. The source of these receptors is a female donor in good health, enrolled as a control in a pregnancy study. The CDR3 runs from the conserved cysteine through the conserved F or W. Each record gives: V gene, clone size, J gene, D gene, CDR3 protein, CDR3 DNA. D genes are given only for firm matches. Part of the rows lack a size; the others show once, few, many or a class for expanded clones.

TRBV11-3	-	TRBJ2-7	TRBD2	CASSLGRALSYEQYF	TGTGCCAGCAGCCTCGGGAGGGCCTTATCCTACGAGCAGTACTTC
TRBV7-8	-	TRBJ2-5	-	CASGGAETQYF	TGTGCCAGCGGAGGGGCGGAGACCCAGTACTTC
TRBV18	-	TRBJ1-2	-	CASSDNNYGYTF	TGTGCCAGCTCGGACAATAACTATGGCTACACCTTC
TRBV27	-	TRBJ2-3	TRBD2	CASSLGGSRADTQYF	TGTGCCAGCAGTTTAGGCGGGAGCCGGGCAGATACGCAGTATTTT
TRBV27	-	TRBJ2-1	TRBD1	CASSSSRGQGPGNEQFF	TGTGCCAGCAGCTCCAGCCGTGGACAGGGGCCGGGGAATGAGCAGTTCTTC
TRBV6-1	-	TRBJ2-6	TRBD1	CASSAGQVTGANVLTF	TGTGCCAGCAGTGCTGGACAGGTCACTGGGGCCAACGTCCTGACTTTC
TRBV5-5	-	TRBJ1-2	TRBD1	CASSPQIGQGNYGYTF	TGTGCCAGCAGCCCCCAGATTGGACAGGGGAACTATGGCTACACCTTC
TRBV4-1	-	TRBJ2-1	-	CASSPGLREIGKGQFF	TGCGCCAGCAGCCCGGGGTTGAGGGAAATAGGCAAGGGGCAGTTCTTC
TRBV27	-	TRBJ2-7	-	CASSLGNEQYF	TGTGCCAGCAGTTTAGGCAACGAGCAGTACTTC
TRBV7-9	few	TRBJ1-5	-	CASSPLAGQPQHF	TGTGCCAGCAGCCCTCTGGCCGGGCAGCCCCAGCATTTT
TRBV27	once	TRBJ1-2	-	CASSLSQGSLNGYTF	TGTGCCAGCAGTTTATCCCAGGGATCATTAAATGGCTACACCTTC
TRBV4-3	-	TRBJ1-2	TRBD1	CASSQDREDRGHGGYTF	TGCGCCAGCAGCCAAGATAGGGAAGACAGGGGGCATGGTGGCTACACCTTC
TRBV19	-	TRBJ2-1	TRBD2	CASSVGPRLAALYNEQFF	TGTGCCAGTAGTGTAGGTCCGAGACTAGCGGCACTCTACAATGAGCAGTTCTTC
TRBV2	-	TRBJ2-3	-	CASSIERGSDTQYF	TGTGCCAGCAGTATAGAGAGAGGCAGCGATACGCAGTATTTT
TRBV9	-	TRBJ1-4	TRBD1	CASSADRGREKLFF	TGTGCCAGCAGCGCAGACAGGGGACGCGAAAAACTGTTTTTT
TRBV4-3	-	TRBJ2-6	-	CASSLHLRGSGANVLTF	TGCGCCAGCAGCCTTCACCTCAGGGGCTCTGGGGCCAACGTCCTGACTTTC
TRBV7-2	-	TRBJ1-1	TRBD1	CASSSGQTNTEAFF	TGTGCCAGCAGCTCGGGACAGACGAACACTGAAGCTTTCTTT
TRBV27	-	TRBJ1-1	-	CASSLKGSPGEAFF	TGTGCCAGCAGTTTAAAGGGCAGCCCAGGGGAAGCTTTCTTT
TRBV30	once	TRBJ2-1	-	CAWSQYNEQFF	TGTGCCTGGAGTCAGTACAATGAGCAGTTCTTC
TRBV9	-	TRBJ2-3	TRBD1	CASSVARGLGDTQYF	TGTGCCAGCAGCGTAGCCAGGGGGCTAGGAGATACGCAGTATTTT
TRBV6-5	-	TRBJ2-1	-	CASSYGSQASNEQFF	TGTGCCAGCAGTTATGGGTCTCAGGCTTCCAATGAGCAGTTCTTC
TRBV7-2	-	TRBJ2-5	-	CASSLVGSGETQYF	TGTGCCAGCAGCTTAGTGGGGTCAGGGGAGACCCAGTACTTC
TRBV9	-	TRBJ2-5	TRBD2	CASSVGLAGGYQETQYF	TGTGCCAGCAGCGTAGGACTAGCGGGAGGGTACCAAGAGACCCAGTACTTC
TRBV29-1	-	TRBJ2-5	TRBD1	CSVEDPGTGDYQYF	TGCAGCGTTGAAGACCCTGGGACAGGTGATTACCAGTACTTC
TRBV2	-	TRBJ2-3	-	CASSAPTSTSTDTQYF	TGTGCCAGCAGTGCCCCCACTAGCACTAGCACAGATACGCAGTATTTT
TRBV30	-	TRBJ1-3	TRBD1	CAWSRQGYSGNTIYF	TGTGCCTGGAGTAGACAGGGCTACTCTGGAAACACCATATATTTT
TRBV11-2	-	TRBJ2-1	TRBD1	CASSLVTGGRYNEQFF	TGTGCCAGCAGCTTAGTAACAGGGGGTCGCTACAATGAGCAGTTCTTC
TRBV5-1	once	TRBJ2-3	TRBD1	CASSPDRVPDTQYF	TGCGCCAGCAGCCCGGACAGGGTTCCAGATACGCAGTATTTT
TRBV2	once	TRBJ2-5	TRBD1	CASSTGVTETQYF	TGTGCCAGCAGTACAGGGGTTACAGAGACCCAGTACTTC
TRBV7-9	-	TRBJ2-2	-	CASSLHASRVGELFF	TGTGCCAGCAGCTTACACGCGTCGAGGGTGGGGGAGCTGTTTTTT
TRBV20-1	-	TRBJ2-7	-	CSAGSSYEQYF	TGCAGTGCCGGGAGCTCCTACGAGCAGTACTTC
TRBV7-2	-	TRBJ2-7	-	CASSPPSGSEQYF	TGTGCCAGCAGCCCCCCATCGGGGTCCGAGCAGTACTTC